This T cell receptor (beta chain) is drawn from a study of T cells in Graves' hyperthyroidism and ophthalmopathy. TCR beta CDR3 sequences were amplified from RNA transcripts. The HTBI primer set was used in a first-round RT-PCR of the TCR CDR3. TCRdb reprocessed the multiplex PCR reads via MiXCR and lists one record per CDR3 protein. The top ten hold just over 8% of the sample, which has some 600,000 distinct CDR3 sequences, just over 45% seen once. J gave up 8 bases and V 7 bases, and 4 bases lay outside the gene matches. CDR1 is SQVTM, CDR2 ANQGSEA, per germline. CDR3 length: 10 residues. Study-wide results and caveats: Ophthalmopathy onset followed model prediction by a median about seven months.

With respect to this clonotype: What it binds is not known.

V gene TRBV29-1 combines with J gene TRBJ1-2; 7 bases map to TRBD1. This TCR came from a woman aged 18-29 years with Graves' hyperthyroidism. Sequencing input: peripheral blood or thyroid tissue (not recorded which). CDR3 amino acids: CSATTGGYTF. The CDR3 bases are TGCAGCGCTACGACAGGGGGCTACACCTTC. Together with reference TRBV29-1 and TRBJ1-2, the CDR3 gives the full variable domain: SAVISQKPSRDICQRGTSLTIQCQVDSQVTMMFWYRQQPGQSLTLIATANQGSEATYESGFVIDKFPISRPNLTFSTLTVSNMSPEDSSIYLCSATTGGYTFGSGTRLTVV.